Shown below are 14 T cell receptor beta chains from a single sample sequenced in a study of blood T cell repertoires in COVID-19. Produced via immunoSEQ multiplex PCR; TCRdb's table is partial and in-frame only. The sample shows more than 150,000 clones, roughly 80% of them seen only once. Sequencing was carried out using peripheral blood. These receptors were taken from a man between 25 and 39 years old with active or convalescent COVID-19.

This clone was observed a single time. This rearrangement joins TRBV6-2 or TRBV6-3 to TRBJ2-7; 14 nucleotides line up with TRBD2. With V trimmed by 4 bases and J by 2 bases, 13 bases remained unmatched. This CDR3 is built from 19 residues. CDR1 is MNHEY, CDR2 SVGEGT, per germline. The CDR3 protein is CASSSAGRGTSGRPYEQYF. In DNA form, the CDR3 reads TGTGCCAGCAGTTCCGCCGGCAGGGGGACTAGCGGGAGACCCTACGAGCAGTACTTC.

The gene calls are TRBV5-4 and TRBJ1-2; 7 bases fit TRBD1. The germline V gene encodes CDR1 SGHNT and CDR2 YYREEE (reference sequence). Trimming took 0 bases from V and 0 from J; bases not matched to a gene: 8. The CDR3 is 17 residues long. CDR3 protein: CASSLVGLGTANYGYTF. The CDR3 DNA reads as TGTGCCAGCAGCTTGGTGGGTCTTGGGACAGCTAACTATGGCTACACCTTC.

The chain is built from TRBV19 and TRBJ1-2; D not certain. The CDR3 covers 15 residues. V gave up 5 bases and J gave up 2 bases, with 15 bases separating them. Germline assignment: CDR1 LNHDA and CDR2 SQIVND (reference sequence). DNA for the CDR3: TGTGCCAGTAGTCCCTCGGGAGGGCTAAACTATGGCTACACCTTC. Amino acids: CASSPSGGLNYGYTF.

The chain couples TRBV6-4 to TRBJ2-2, with 9 bases that match TRBD1. The CDR3 is 15 amino acids. Germline lookup yields CDR1 MRHNA and CDR2 SNTAGT. Trimming cost V 6 bases and J 3 bases; bases outside gene matches: 5. The CDR3 region has the DNA TGTGCCAGCAGGCTCACAGGGGGCGACACCGGGGAGCTGTTTTTT. Its protein is CASRLTGGDTGELFF.

The J gene is TRBJ2-5, the V gene TRBV5-4; 7 nucleotides agree with TRBD2. Germline V gene lookup returns CDR1 SGHNT and CDR2 YYREEE (reference sequence). Unmatched junction bases numbered 11, after V lost 1 base and J lost 2 bases. The CDR3 sequence is 17 residues long. This CDR3 reads CASSLKLGAGVQETQYF. CDR3 bases: TGTGCCAGCAGCTTGAAACTTGGGGCGGGGGTTCAAGAGACCCAGTACTTC.

The chain joins TRBV24-1 to TRBJ1-2; no reliable D call. V lost 5 bases and J 2 bases, leaving 17 bases between the germline ends. The CDR3 contains 16 residues. Germline CDR1 is KGHDR and CDR2 is SFDVKD. The CDR3 here is CATSAAEGSGNYGYTF. In DNA form, the CDR3 reads TGTGCCACCAGTGCCGCCGAAGGCAGCGGGAACTATGGCTACACCTTC.

The chain combines TRBV28 with TRBJ1-3, with a possible D match to TRBD1 (5 bases). This CDR3 has 14 amino acids. The V end lost 5 bases, the J end lost 0 bases, and 8 bases lay between the germline ends. In germline, CDR1 is MDHEN, CDR2 SYDVKM. Here the CDR3 reads CASSLGGSGNTIYF. CDR3 bases: TGTGCCAGCAGTCTCGGGGGCTCTGGAAACACCATATATTTT.

The rearrangement joins TRBV9 to TRBJ1-1, with D possibly being TRBD1 (6 bases). Germline V gives CDR1 SGDLS, CDR2 YYNGEE. There are 13 residues in the CDR3. The V gene lost 4 bases and the J gene lost 0 bases, with 7 bases spanning the gap. The CDR3 region has the DNA TGTGCCAGCAGCCGGACAGTGAACACTGAAGCTTTCTTT. Translation: CASSRTVNTEAFF.

The sample holds a few counts of this clone. The chain joins TRBV6-5 to TRBJ1-2; 9 bases agree with TRBD1. Per the germline V gene, CDR1 is MNHEY and CDR2 is SVGAGI. V trimming: 5 bases; J trimming: 6 bases; junction bases outside the gene matches: 7. The CDR3 is 14 residues long. The CDR3 loop is CASSPGTGKNGYTF. The CDR3, as DNA: TGTGCCAGCAGTCCCGGGACAGGGAAGAATGGCTACACCTTC.

The genes are TRBV7-9 and TRBJ1-5, with 8 positions matching TRBD1. This CDR3 contains 15 residues. The germline V gene has CDR1 SEHNR and CDR2 FQNEAQ (reference sequence). J was trimmed by 6 bases and V by 5 bases; bases with no gene match: 9. Written as DNA, the CDR3 is TGTGCCAGCAGCCCACCGACAGGGGACGGTCAGCCCCAGCATTTT. Its protein is CASSPPTGDGQPQHF.

This chain links TRBV6-5 with TRBJ1-6, with D uncertain. The length of the CDR3 is 14 residues. The germline gives CDR1 MNHEY, CDR2 SVGAGI. V was cut by 6 bases and J by 6 bases, with 12 bases left in between. CDR3 region: CASRTGLINSPLHF. The DNA for the CDR3 is TGTGCCAGCAGGACGGGTTTGATTAATTCACCCCTCCACTTT.

This chain links TRBV7-9 with TRBJ1-4, with 8 bases identical to TRBD1. Germline V gives CDR1 SEHNR, CDR2 FQNEAQ (reference sequence). Losses at the gene ends were 5 bases for V and 7 bases for J; bases not matched to a gene: 6. This CDR3 is 14 amino acids long. The CDR3 reads CASSPDRGGEKLFF. The CDR3 DNA reads TGTGCCAGCAGCCCCGACAGGGGAGGTGAAAAACTGTTTTTT.

The J gene is TRBJ1-2, the V gene TRBV27; 8 bases are a match to TRBD1. This CDR3 has 14 residues. Germline V gives CDR1 MNHEY, CDR2 SMNVEV (reference sequence). With V trimmed by 3 bases and J by 8 bases, 8 bases remained unmatched. The CDR3 here is CASSFRQGAEGYTF. CDR3 bases: TGTGCCAGCAGTTTTCGGCAGGGGGCTGAGGGCTACACCTTC.

The gene calls are TRBV5-1 and TRBJ1-2; no definite D call. Germline V gene sequence: CDR1 SGHRS, CDR2 YFSETQ. The V and J ends lost 3 bases and 2 bases respectively, with 17 bases between them. The CDR3 covers 16 residues. The DNA for the CDR3 is TGCGCCAGCAGCTATACAGAGGGTTTAGGCAACTATGGCTACACCTTC. This encodes CASSYTEGLGNYGYTF.